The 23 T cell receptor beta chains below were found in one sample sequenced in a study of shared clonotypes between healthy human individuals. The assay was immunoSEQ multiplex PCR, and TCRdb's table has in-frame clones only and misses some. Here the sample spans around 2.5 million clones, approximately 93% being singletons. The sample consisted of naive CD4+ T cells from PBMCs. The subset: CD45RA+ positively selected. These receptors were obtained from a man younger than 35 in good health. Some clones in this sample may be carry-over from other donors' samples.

The CDR3 sequence: CASSKGGDGNIQYF. In nucleotides, the CDR3 is TGTGCCAGCAGCAAAGGGGGAGACGGGAACATTCAGTACTTC. The chain combines TRBV6-5 with TRBJ2-4; tentatively, D is TRBD1 (6 bases). CDR3 length: 14 residues. Germline assignment: CDR1 MNHEY and CDR2 SVGAGI. V lost 6 bases and J lost 7, with 16 bases in between.

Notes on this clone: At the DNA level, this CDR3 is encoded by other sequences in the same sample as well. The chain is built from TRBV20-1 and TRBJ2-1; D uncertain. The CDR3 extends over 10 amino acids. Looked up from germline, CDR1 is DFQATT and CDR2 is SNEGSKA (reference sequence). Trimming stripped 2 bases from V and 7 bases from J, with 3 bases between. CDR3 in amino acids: CSARINEQFF. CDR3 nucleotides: TGCAGTGCTAGAATTAATGAGCAGTTCTTC.

The CDR3 sequence: CASSEQAGRGYGYTF. The DNA of the CDR3 is TGTGCCAGCAGTGAACAGGCAGGTCGGGGCTATGGCTACACCTTC. The V call is TRBV25-1, the J call TRBJ1-2; no firm D call. Germline lookup yields CDR1 MGHDK and CDR2 SYGVNS. This CDR3 is 15 amino acids long. Trimming removed 2 bases at V and 4 bases at J, with 14 bases between.

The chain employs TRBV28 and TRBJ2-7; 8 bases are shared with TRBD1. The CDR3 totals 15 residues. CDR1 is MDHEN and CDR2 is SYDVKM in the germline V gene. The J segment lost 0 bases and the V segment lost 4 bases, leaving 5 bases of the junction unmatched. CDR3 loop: CASSSPGGRSYEQYF. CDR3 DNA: TGTGCCAGCAGTTCCCCAGGGGGCCGCTCCTACGAGCAGTACTTC.

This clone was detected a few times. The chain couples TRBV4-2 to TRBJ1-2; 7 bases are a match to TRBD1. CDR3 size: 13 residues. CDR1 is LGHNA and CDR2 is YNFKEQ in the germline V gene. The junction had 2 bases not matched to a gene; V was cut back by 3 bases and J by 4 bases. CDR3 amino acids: CASSHRDSYGYTF. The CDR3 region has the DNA TGTGCCAGCAGCCACCGGGACAGCTATGGCTACACCTTC.

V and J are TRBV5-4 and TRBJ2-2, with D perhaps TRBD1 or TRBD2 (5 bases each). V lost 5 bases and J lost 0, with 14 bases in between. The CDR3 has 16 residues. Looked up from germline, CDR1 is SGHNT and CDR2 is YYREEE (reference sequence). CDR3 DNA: TGTGCCAGCAGACGACCGGGACGGGCGAACACCGGGGAGCTGTTTTTT. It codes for CASRRPGRANTGELFF.

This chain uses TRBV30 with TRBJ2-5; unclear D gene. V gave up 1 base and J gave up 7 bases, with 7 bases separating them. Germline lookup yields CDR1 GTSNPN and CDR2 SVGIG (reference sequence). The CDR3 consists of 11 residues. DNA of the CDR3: TGTGCCTGGAGTGAAAGGATGACCCAGTACTTC. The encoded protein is CAWSERMTQYF.

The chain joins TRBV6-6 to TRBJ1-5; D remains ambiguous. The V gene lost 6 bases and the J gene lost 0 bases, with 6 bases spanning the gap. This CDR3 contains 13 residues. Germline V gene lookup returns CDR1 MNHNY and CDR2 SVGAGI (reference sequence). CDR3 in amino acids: CASSRYSNQPQHF. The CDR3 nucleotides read TGTGCCAGCAGCCGATATAGCAATCAGCCCCAGCATTTT.

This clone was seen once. Written as DNA, the CDR3 is TGTGCCAGCAGCAAGAGGACATTGAACACTGAAGCTTTCTTT. Translated, it gives CASSKRTLNTEAFF. The chain joins TRBV4-2 to TRBJ1-1; tentatively, D is TRBD1 (5 bases). This CDR3 is 14 amino acids long. The germline V gene encodes CDR1 LGHNA and CDR2 YNFKEQ. With 5 bases removed from V and 0 bases from J, the gap between germline ends came to 10 bases.

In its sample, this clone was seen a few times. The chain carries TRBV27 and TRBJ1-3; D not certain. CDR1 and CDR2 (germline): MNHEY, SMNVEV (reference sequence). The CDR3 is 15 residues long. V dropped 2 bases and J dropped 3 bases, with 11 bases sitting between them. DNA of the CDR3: TGTGCCAGCAGTTTAGGCACGGGAGGTGGAAACACCATATATTTT. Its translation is CASSLGTGGGNTIYF.

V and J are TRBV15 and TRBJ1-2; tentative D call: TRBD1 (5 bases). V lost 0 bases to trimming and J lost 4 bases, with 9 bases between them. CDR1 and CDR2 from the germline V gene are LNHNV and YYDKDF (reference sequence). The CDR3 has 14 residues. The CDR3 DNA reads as TGTGCCACCAGCAGAGAAGGGGCAGGCTATGGCTACACCTTC. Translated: CATSREGAGYGYTF.

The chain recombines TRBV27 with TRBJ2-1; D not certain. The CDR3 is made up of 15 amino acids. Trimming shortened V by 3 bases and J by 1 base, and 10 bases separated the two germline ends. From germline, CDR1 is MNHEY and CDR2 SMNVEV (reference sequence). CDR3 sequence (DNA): TGTGCCAGCAGTTTGGGATTAGGATCCTACAATGAGCAGTTCTTC. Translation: CASSLGLGSYNEQFF.

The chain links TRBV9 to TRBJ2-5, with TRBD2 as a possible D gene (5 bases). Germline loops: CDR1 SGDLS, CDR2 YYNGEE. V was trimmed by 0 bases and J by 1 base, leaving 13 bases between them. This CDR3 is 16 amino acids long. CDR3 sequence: CASSVGGGGSQETQYF. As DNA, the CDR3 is TGTGCCAGCAGCGTAGGAGGAGGCGGTTCCCAAGAGACCCAGTACTTC.

The CDR3 DNA follows: TGTGCCAGCAGCCTGTGGACTAGCGGGACGACAGATACGCAGTATTTT. Amino acids: CASSLWTSGTTDTQYF. This chain joins TRBV5-4 and TRBJ2-3, with 12 bases aligning to TRBD2. V gave up 4 bases and J gave up 3 bases; unmatched junction bases: 6. From germline, CDR1 is SGHNT and CDR2 YYREEE (reference sequence). There are 16 residues in the CDR3. The entire variable domain, with the rest obtained from reference TRBV5-4 and TRBJ2-3, is as follows: ETGVTQSPTHLIKTRGQQVTLRCSSQSGHNTVSWYQQALGQGPQFIFQYYREEENGRGNFPPRFSGLQFPNYSSELNVNALELDDSALYLCASSLWTSGTTDTQYFGPGTRLTVL.

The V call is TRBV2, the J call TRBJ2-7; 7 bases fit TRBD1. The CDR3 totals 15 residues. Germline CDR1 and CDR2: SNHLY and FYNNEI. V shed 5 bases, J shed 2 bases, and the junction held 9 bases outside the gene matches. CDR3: CASSYLETGTYEQYF. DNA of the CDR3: TGTGCCAGCAGTTACTTGGAGACAGGGACCTACGAGCAGTACTTC.

Here the CDR3 DNA reads TGCGCCAGCAGCAGGGGGTCCCTGGGGGAGCTGTTTTTT. The encoded protein is CASSRGSLGELFF. The chain employs TRBV5-1 and TRBJ2-2; the D gene is possibly TRBD1 (6 bases). V was cut by 4 bases and J by 8 bases, with 12 bases left in between. This CDR3 is built from 13 residues. Germline CDR1 reads SGHRS; CDR2 reads YFSETQ.

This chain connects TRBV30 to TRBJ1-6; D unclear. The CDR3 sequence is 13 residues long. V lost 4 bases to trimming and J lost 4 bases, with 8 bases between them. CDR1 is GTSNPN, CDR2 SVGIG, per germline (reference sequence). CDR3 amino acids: CAWTRPYNSPLHF. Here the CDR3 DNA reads TGTGCCTGGACGCGTCCGTATAATTCACCCCTCCACTTT.

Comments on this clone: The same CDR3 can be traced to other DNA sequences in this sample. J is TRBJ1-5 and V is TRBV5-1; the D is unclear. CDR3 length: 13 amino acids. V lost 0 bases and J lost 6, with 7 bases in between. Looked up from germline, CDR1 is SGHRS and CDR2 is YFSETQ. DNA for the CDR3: TGCGCCAGCAGCTTGGTCAGCGGTCAGCCCCAGCATTTT. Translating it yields CASSLVSGQPQHF.

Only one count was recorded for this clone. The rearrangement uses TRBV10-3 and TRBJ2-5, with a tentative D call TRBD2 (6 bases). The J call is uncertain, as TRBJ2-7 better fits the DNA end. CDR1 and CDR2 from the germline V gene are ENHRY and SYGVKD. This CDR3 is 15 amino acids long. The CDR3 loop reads CAISEGGTGAYEQYF. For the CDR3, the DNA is TGTGCCATCAGTGAGGGAGGGACTGGGGCCTACGAGCAGTACTTC.

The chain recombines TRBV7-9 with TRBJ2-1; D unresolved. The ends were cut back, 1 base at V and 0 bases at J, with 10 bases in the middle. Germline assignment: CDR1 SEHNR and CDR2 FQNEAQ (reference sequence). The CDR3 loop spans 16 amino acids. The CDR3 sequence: CASSLVRPLSYNEQFF. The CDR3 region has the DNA TGTGCCAGCAGCTTAGTGCGGCCTCTCTCCTACAATGAGCAGTTCTTC. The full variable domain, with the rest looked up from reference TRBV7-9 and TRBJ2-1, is DTGVSQNPRHKITKRGQNVTFRCDPISEHNRLYWYRQTLGQGPEFLTYFQNEAQLEKSRLLSDRFSAERPKGSFSTLEIQRTEQGDSAMYLCASSLVRPLSYNEQFFGPGTRLTVL.

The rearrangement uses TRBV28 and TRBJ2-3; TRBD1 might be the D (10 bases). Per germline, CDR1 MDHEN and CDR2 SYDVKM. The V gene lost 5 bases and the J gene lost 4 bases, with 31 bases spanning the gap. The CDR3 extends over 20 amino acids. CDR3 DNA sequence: TGTGCCAGCAGTCCAAGGACAGGGGGGTCGCGGGAGGGCCGATCAGATACGCAGTATTTT. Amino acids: CASSPRTGGSREGRSDTQYF.

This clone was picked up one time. The CDR3: CASSTGLAGSYNEQFF. The CDR3 bases are TGTGCCAGCAGCACGGGACTAGCGGGCTCCTACAATGAGCAGTTCTTC. The chain has TRBV11-3 and TRBJ2-1; 12 positions agree with TRBD2. Germline V lookup: CDR1 SGHNT, CDR2 YENEEA. V lost 5 bases and J lost 0; bases outside the gene matches: 2. The CDR3 contains 16 residues. The whole variable domain, remainder taken from reference TRBV11-3 and TRBJ2-1, is EAGVVQSPRYKIIEKKQPVAFWCNPISGHNTLYWYLQNLGQGPELLIRYENEEAVDDSQLPKDRFSAERLKGVDSTLKIQPAELGDSAVYLCASSTGLAGSYNEQFFGPGTRLTVL.

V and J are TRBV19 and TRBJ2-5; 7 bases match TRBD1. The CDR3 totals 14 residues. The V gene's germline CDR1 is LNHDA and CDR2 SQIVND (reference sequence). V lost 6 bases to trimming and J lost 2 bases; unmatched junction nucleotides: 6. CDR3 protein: CASRGRQGQETQYF. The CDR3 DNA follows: TGTGCCAGTAGGGGACGACAGGGACAAGAGACCCAGTACTTC.